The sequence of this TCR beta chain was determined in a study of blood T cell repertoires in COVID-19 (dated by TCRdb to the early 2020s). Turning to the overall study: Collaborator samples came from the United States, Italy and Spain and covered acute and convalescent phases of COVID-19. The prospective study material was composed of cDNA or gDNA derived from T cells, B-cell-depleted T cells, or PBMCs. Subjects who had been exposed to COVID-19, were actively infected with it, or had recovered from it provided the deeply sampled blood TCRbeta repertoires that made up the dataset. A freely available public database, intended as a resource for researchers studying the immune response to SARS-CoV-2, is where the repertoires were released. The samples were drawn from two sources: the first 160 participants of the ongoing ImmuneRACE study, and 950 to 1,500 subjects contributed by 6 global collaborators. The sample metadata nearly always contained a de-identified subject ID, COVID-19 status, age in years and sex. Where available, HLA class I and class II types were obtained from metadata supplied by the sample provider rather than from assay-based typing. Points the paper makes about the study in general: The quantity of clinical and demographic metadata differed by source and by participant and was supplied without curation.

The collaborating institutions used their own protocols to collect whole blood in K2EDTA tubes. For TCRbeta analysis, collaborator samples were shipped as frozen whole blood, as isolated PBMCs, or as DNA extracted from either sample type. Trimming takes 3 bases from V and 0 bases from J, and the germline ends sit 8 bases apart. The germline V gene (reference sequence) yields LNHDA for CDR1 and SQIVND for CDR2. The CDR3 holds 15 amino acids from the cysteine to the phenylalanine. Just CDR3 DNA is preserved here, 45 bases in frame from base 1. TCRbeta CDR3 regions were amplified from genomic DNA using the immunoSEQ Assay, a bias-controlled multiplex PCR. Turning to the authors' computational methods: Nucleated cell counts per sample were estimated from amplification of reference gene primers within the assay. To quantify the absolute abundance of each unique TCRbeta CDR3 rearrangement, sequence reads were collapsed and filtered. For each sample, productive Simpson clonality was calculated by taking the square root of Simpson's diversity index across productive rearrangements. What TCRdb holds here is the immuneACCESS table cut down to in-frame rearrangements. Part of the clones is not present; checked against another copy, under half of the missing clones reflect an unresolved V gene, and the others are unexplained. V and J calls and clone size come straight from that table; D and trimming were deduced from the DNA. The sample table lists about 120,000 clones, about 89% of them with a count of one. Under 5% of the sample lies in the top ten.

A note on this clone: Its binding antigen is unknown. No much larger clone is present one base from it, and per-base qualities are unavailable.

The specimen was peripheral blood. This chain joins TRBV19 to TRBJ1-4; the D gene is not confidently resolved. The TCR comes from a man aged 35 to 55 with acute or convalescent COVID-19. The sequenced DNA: TGTGCCAGTAGTATCCAGTCTGCAACTAATGAAAAACTGTTTTTT. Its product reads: CASSIQSATNEKLFF.